Detailed here is one T cell receptor beta chain. Germline V lookup: CDR1 MNHEY, CDR2 SMNVEV (reference sequence). CDR3 length: 13 residues. Trimming left V 2 bases short and J 5 bases short, with 10 bases between. The data are from a study of OX40 agonist ivuxolimab in advanced cancers. In the study overall: From about 20 to 80 years was the age range, with a mean of about 56 years, and approximately 84% were male.

Data came from immunoSEQ multiplex PCR; TCRdb stores just in-frame clones and leaves some out. Among about 46,000 clones listed, roughly 91% were seen once. The sequence was collected from an adult with an advanced solid tumor such as melanoma, head and neck, liver or kidney cancer. This rearrangement joins TRBV27 to TRBJ2-7; unclear D gene. The sequencing used CD4+ or CD8+ T cells sorted from blood, collected in a trial of the OX40 agonist ivuxolimab. The CDR3 coding sequence is TGTGCCAGCAGTTTAGGCGGTATCGACGAGCAGTACTTC. Translated, it gives CASSLGGIDEQYF.